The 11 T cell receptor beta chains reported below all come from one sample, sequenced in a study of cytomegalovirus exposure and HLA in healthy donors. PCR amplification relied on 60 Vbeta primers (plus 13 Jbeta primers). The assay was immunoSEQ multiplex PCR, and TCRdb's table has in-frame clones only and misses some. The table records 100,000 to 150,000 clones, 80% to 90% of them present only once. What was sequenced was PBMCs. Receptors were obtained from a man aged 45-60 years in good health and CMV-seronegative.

The chain's CDR3 is CASSGGQGSGANVLTF. CDR3 DNA: TGTGCCAGCAGTGGCGGACAGGGTTCTGGGGCCAACGTCCTGACTTTC. V usage is TRBV6-4 and J usage is TRBJ2-6, with 8 positions matching TRBD1. V dropped 4 bases and J dropped 1; count of bases not matched to a gene: 3. Germline CDR1 and CDR2: MRHNA and SNTAGT. The CDR3 is 16 amino acids.

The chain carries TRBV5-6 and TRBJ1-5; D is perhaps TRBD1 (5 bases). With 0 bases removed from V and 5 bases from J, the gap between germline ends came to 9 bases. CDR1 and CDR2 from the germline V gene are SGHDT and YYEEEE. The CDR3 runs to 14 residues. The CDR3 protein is CASSLGQGHQPQHF. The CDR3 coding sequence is TGTGCCAGCAGCTTGGGGCAGGGTCATCAGCCCCAGCATTTT.

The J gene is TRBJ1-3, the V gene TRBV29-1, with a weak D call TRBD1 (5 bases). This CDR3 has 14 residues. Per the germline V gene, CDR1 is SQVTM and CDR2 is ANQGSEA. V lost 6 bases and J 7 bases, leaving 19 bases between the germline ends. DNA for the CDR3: TGCAGCGTAAATTCCGGGACTTCGGGCAACACCATATATTTT. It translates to CSVNSGTSGNTIYF.

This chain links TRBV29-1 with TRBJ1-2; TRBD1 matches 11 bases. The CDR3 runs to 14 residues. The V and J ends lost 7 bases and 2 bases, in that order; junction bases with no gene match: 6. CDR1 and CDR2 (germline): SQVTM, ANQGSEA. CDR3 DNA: TGCAGCGAGAAAAGGACAGGGGGCAACTATGGCTACACCTTC. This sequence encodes CSEKRTGGNYGYTF.

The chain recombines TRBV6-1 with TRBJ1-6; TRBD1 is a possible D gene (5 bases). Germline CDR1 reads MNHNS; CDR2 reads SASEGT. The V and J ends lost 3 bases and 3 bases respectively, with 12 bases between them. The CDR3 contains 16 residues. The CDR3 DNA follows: TGTGCCAGCAGTGACCCGACAGAAAACTATAATTCACCCCTCCACTTT. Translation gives CASSDPTENYNSPLHF.

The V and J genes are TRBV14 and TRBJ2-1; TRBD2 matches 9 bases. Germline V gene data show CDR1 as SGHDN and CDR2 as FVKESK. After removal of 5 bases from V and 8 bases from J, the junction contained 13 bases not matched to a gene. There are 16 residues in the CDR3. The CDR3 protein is CASSSLGGGALDEQFF. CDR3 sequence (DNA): TGTGCCAGCAGCAGTCTCGGCGGGGGGGCCCTGGATGAGCAGTTCTTC.

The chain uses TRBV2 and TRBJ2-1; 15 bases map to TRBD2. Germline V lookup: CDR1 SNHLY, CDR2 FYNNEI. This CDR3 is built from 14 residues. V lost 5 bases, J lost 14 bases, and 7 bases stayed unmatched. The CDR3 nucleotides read TGTGCCAGCAGTCCGGGACTAGCGGGGGGACGTGAGTTCTTC. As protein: CASSPGLAGGREFF.

The CDR3 region has the DNA TGTGCCAGCAGCGCCAGGGACACTGAAGCTTTCTTT. Translating gives CASSARDTEAFF. V is TRBV9 and J is TRBJ1-1; a weak D match, TRBD1 (5 bases). The CDR3 is 12 amino acids. Germline V gene sequence: CDR1 SGDLS, CDR2 YYNGEE. V was shortened by 3 bases and J by 3 bases, with 6 bases between the two germline ends.

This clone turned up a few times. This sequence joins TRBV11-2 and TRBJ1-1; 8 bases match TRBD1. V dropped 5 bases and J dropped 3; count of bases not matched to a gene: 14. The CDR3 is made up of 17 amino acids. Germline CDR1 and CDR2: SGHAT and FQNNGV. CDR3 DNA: TGTGCCAGCAGCACATACAAGGACAGGGTGAGAGACACTGAAGCTTTCTTT. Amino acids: CASSTYKDRVRDTEAFF. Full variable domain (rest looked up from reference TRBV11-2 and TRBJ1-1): EAGVAQSPRYKIIEKRQSVAFWCNPISGHATLYWYQQILGQGPKLLIQFQNNGVVDDSQLPKDRFSAERLKGVDSTLKIQPAKLEDSAVYLCASSTYKDRVRDTEAFFGQGTRLTVV.

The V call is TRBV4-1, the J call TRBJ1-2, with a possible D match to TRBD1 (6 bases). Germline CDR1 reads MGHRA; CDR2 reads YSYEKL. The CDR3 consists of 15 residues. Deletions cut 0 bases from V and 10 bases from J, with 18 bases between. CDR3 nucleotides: TGCGCCAGCAGCCAAGAATCCCGGGACAATTGGTCCTACACCTTC. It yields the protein CASSQESRDNWSYTF.

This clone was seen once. This CDR3 is CASSPLFDRAGGLNTEAFF. CDR3 nucleotide sequence: TGTGCCAGCAGCCCCCTCTTCGACAGGGCAGGAGGGTTGAACACTGAAGCTTTCTTT. This sequence joins TRBV5-4 and TRBJ1-1, with TRBD1 matching over 7 bases. Germline assignment: CDR1 SGHNT and CDR2 YYREEE (reference sequence). The CDR3 spans 19 residues. With 4 bases clipped from V and 0 bases from J, the junction kept 18 bases outside the gene matches.